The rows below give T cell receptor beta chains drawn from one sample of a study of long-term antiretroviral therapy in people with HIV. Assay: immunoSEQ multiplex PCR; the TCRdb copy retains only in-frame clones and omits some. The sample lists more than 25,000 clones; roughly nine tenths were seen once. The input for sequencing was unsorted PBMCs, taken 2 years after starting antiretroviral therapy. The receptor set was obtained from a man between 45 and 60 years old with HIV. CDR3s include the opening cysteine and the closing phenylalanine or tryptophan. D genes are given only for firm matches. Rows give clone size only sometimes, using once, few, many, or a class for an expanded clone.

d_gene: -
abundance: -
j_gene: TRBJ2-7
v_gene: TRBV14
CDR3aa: CASSPWGSAWEQYF
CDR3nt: TGTGCCAGCAGCCCTTGGGGTAGCGCCTGGGAGCAGTACTTC

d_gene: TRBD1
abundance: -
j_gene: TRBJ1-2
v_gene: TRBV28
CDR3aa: CASSVNRGLYGYTF
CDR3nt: TGTGCCAGCAGTGTTAACAGGGGGCTCTATGGCTACACCTTC

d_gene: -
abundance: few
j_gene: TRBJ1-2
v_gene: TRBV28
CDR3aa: CASVAGYGYTF
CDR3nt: TGTGCCAGCGTGGCAGGGTATGGCTACACCTTC

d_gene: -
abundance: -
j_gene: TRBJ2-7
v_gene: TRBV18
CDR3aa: CASSPLDSSEQYF
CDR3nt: TGTGCCAGCTCACCCCTTGACAGTTCCGAGCAGTACTTC

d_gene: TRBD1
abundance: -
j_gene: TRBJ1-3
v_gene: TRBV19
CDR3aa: CASLDRAVGNTIYF
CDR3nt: TGTGCCAGTCTCGACAGGGCAGTTGGAAACACCATATATTTT

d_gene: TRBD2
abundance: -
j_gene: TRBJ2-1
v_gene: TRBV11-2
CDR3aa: CASASGRSTTNEQFF
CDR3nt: TGTGCCAGCGCTAGCGGGAGGTCGACTACCAATGAGCAGTTCTTC

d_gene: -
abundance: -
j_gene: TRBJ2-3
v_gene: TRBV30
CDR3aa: CAWSHADTQYF
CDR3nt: TGTGCCTGGAGTCACGCAGATACGCAGTATTTT

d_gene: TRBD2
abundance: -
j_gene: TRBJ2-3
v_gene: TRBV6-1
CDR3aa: CASSEAGGTTTDTQYF
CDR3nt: TGTGCCAGCAGTGAAGCGGGGGGGACTACCACAGATACGCAGTATTTT

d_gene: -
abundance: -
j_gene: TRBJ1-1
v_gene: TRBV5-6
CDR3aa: CASSLAGLDTEAFF
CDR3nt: TGTGCCAGCAGCTTAGCTGGGTTGGACACTGAAGCTTTCTTT

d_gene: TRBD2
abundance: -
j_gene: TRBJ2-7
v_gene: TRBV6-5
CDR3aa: CASSYTSGRAYEQYF
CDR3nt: TGTGCCAGCAGCTACACTAGCGGGAGGGCATACGAGCAGTACTTC

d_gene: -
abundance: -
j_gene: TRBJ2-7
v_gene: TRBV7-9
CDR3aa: CASSLKPFYEQYF
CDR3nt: TGTGCCAGCAGCTTAAAGCCCTTCTACGAGCAGTACTTC

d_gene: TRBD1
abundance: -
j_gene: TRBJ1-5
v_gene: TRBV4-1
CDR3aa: CASSHLGTGRQPQHF
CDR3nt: TGCGCCAGCAGCCATCTCGGGACAGGTAGGCAGCCCCAGCATTTT

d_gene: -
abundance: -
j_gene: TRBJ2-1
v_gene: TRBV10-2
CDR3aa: CASSDRPLEQFF
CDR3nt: TGCGCCAGCAGTGATCGGCCCCTTGAGCAGTTCTTC

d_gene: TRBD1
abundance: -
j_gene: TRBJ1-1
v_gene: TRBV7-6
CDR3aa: CASSQRDRGRTEAFF
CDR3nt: TGTGCCAGCAGCCAACGGGACAGGGGGAGGACTGAAGCTTTCTTT

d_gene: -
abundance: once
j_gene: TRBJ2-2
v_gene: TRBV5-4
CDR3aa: CASSLGQGNTGELFF
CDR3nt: TGTGCCAGCAGCTTGGGTCAGGGGAACACCGGGGAGCTGTTTTTT

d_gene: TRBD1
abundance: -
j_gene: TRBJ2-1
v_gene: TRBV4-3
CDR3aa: CASSQGPGGSYNEQFF
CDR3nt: TGCGCCAGCAGCCAGGGTCCAGGGGGCTCCTACAATGAGCAGTTCTTC

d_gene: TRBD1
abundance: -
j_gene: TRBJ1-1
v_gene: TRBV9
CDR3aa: CASSVGQGAEAFF
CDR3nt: TGTGCCAGCAGCGTAGGACAGGGCGCTGAAGCTTTCTTT

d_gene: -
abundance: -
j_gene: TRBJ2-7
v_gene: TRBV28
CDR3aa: CASSSTRQQYF
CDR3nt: TGTGCCAGCAGTTCAACTAGACAGCAGTACTTC

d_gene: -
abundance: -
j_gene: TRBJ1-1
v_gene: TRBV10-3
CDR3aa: CAIKWDMNTEAFF
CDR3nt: TGTGCCATCAAGTGGGACATGAACACTGAAGCTTTCTTT

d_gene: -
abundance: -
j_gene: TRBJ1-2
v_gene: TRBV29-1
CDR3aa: CSVEGIRPGYTF
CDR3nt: TGCAGCGTTGAAGGGATCCGACCGGGCTACACCTTC

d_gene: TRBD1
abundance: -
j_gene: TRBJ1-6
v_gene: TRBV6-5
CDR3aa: CASSYSTGINSPLHF
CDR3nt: TGTGCCAGCAGTTACTCGACAGGGATTAATTCACCCCTCCACTTT

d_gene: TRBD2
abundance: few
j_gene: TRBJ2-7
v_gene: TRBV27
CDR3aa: CASSRLAGSYEQYF
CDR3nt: TGTGCCAGCAGTCGACTAGCGGGCTCCTACGAGCAGTACTTC

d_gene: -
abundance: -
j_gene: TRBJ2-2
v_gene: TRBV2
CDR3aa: CASKGNLRSNTGELFF
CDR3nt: TGTGCCAGCAAGGGGAATTTACGGTCGAACACCGGGGAGCTGTTTTTT

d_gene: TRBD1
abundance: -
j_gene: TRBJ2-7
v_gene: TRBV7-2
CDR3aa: CASSLMDRGPEQYF
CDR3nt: TGTGCCAGCAGCTTAATGGACAGGGGGCCTGAGCAGTACTTC

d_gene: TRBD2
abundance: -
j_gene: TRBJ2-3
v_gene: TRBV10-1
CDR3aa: CASSGGLIPSTDTQYF
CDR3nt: TGCGCCAGCAGTGGGGGACTAATCCCTAGCACAGATACGCAGTATTTT

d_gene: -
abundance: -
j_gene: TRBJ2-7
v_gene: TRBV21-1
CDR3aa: CASSKIDRGDPYEQYF
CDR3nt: TGTGCCAGCAGCAAGATCGACAGGGGCGATCCCTACGAGCAGTACTTC

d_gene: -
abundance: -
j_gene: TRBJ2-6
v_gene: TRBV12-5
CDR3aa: CASGRHPAGQSRANVLTF
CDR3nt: TGTGCTAGTGGTCGCCACCCTGCAGGACAAAGTCGGGCCAACGTCCTGACTTTC

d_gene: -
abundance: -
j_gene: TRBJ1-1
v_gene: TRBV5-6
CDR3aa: CASSLEEGGAGTEAFF
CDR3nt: TGTGCCAGCAGCTTGGAGGAGGGGGGCGCAGGCACTGAAGCTTTCTTT

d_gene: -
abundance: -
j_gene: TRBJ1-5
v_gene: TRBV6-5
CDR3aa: CASSVRNPQVQHF
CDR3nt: TGTGCCAGCAGTGTCCGTAACCCCCAAGTGCAGCATTTT

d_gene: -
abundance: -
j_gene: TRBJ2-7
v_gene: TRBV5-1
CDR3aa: CASRPSMAFSYEQYF
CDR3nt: TGCGCCAGCAGACCCTCCATGGCTTTCTCCTACGAGCAGTACTTC

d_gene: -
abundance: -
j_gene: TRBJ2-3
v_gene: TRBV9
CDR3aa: CASGWNHDTQYF
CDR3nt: TGTGCCAGCGGGTGGAATCACGATACGCAGTATTTT

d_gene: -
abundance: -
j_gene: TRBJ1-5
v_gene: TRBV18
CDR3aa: CASSPLAGNSNQPQHF
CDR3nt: TGTGCCAGCTCACCCCTGGCGGGAAATAGCAATCAGCCCCAGCATTTT

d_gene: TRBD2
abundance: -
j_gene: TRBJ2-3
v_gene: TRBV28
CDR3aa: CASSLRSGGATDTQYF
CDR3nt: TGTGCCAGCAGTTTACGGAGCGGGGGGGCTACGGATACGCAGTATTTT

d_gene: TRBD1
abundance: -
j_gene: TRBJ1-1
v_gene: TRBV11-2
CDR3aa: CASSSTGGASAFF
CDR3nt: TGTGCCAGCAGCTCCACAGGGGGCGCGTCGGCTTTCTTT

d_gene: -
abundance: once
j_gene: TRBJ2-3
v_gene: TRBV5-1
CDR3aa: CASSLGGRRDTQYF
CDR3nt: TGCGCCAGCAGCTTGGGGGGGAGACGGGATACGCAGTATTTT

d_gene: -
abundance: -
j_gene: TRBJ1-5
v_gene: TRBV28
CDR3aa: CASSPEGSYREEGNQPQHF
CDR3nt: TGTGCCAGCAGCCCAGAAGGGAGCTACAGGGAGGAAGGCAATCAGCCCCAGCATTTT

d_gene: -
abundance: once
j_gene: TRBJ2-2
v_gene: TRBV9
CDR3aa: CASSPRGATGELFF
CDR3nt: TGTGCCAGCAGTCCGAGGGGGGCCACCGGGGAGCTGTTTTTT

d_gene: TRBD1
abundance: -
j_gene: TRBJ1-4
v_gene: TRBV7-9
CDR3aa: CASSPAGTGNEKLFF
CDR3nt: TGTGCCAGCAGCCCGGCCGGGACAGGGAATGAAAAACTGTTTTTT

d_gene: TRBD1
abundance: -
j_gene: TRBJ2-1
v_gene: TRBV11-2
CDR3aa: CASSSFRGQDNEQFF
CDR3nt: TGTGCCAGCAGCTCCTTCAGGGGGCAGGACAATGAGCAGTTCTTC

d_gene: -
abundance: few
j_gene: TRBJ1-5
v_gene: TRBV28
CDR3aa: CASRRRTVNQPQHF
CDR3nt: TGTGCCAGCAGAAGGCGGACAGTCAATCAGCCCCAGCATTTT

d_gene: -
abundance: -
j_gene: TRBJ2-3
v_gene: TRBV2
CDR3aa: CASYLDSTDTQYF
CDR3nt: TGTGCCAGCTACCTGGACAGCACAGATACGCAGTATTTT

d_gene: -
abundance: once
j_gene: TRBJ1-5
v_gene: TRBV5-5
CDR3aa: CASSLGRSGAEYSNQPQHF
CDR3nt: TGTGCCAGCAGCTTGGGGAGATCGGGCGCCGAATATAGCAATCAGCCCCAGCATTTT

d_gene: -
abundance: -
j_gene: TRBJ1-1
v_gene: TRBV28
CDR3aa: CASSSPFVGNTEAFF
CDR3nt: TGTGCCAGCAGTTCCCCCTTCGTGGGAAACACTGAAGCTTTCTTT

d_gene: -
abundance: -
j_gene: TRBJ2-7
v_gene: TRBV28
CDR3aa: CASSFYGRGSYYEQYF
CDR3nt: TGTGCCAGCAGTTTTTACGGCAGGGGATCTTACTACGAGCAGTACTTC

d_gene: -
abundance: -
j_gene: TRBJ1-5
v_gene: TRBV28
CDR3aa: CASSLYRVGQPQHF
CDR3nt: TGTGCCAGCAGTTTATACAGGGTAGGGCAGCCCCAGCATTTT

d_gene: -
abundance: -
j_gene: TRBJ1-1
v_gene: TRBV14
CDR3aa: CASSWGRGGGTEAFF
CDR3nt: TGTGCCAGCAGCTGGGGAAGGGGTGGGGGCACTGAAGCTTTCTTT

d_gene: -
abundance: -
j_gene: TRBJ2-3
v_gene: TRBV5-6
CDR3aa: CASSRLGLRDTDTQYF
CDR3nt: TGTGCCAGCAGCAGACTAGGTTTGAGGGACACAGATACGCAGTATTTT

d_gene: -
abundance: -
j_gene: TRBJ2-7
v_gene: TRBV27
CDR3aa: CASSLARDSYEQYF
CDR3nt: TGTGCCAGCAGTTTGGCAAGGGACTCCTACGAGCAGTACTTC

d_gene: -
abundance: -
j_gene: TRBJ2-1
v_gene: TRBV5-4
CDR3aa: CASSSFGNEQFF
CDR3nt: TGTGCCAGCAGCTCCTTCGGCAATGAGCAGTTCTTC

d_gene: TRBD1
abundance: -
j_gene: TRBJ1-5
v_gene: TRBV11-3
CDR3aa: CASSSQGNSNQPQHF
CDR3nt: TGTGCCAGCAGCTCACAGGGGAATAGCAATCAGCCCCAGCATTTT

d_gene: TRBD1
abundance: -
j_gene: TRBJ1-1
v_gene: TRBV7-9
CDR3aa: CASSPTGSNTEAFF
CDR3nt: TGTGCCAGCAGCCCGACAGGGTCGAATACTGAAGCTTTCTTT

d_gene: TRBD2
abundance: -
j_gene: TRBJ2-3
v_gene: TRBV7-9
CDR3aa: CASRLPGGDTQYF
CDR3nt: TGTGCCAGCAGACTACCGGGGGGGGATACGCAGTATTTT

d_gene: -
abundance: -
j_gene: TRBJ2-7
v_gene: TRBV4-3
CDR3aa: CASSQDRGGPSYEQYF
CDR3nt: TGCGCCAGCAGCCAAGATCGCGGCGGGCCCTCCTACGAGCAGTACTTC

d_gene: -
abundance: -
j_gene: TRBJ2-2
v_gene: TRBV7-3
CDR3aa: CASTSGTANTGELFF
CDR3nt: TGTGCCAGCACCAGCGGGACAGCGAACACCGGGGAGCTGTTTTTT

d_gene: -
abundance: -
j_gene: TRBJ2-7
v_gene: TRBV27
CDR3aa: CASSLRGESYEQYF
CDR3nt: TGTGCCAGCAGTTTAAGGGGGGAGTCGTACGAGCAGTACTTC

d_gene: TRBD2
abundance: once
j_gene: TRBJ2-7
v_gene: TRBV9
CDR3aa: CASSVASGALEQYF
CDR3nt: TGTGCCAGCAGCGTAGCTAGCGGGGCCTTAGAGCAGTACTTC

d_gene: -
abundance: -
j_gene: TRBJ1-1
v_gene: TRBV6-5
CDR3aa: CASSYTRKNTEAFF
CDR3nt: TGTGCCAGCAGTTACACTAGGAAGAACACTGAAGCTTTCTTT